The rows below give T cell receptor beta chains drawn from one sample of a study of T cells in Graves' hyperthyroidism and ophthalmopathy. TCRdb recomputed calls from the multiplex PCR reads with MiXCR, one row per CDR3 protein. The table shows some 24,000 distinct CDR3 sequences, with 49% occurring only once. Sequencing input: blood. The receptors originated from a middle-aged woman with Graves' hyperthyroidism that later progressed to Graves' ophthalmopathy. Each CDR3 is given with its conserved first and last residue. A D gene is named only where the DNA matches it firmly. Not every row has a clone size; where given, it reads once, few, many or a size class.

CDR3nt: TGTGCCAGCAGTCGTTCGACAGATAACTATGGCTACACCTTC
CDR3aa: CASSRSTDNYGYTF
d_gene: -
v_gene: TRBV12-3/TRBV12-4
abundance: many
j_gene: TRBJ1-2
len: 14

CDR3nt: TGCAGCGTGGGTTTAAGCGGCGGGACTGAAGCTTTCTTT
CDR3aa: CSVGLSGGTEAFF
d_gene: -
v_gene: TRBV29-1
abundance: medium-sized
j_gene: TRBJ1-1
len: 13

CDR3nt: TGTGCCAGCAGCTGGGGGGGGGGAGTCTACGGGCAGTACTTC
CDR3aa: CASSWGGGVYGQYF
d_gene: TRBD2
v_gene: TRBV5-4
abundance: -
j_gene: TRBJ2-7
len: 14

CDR3nt: TGTGCCAGCGATTCTAGCGGGAATTACAATGAGCAGTTCTTC
CDR3aa: CASDSSGNYNEQFF
d_gene: TRBD2
v_gene: TRBV6-5
abundance: few
j_gene: TRBJ2-1
len: 14

CDR3nt: TGCGCCAGCAGCCTCCGGACCGGTAGTGGCCACGAGCAGTACTTC
CDR3aa: CASSLRTGSGHEQYF
d_gene: -
v_gene: TRBV4-1
abundance: -
j_gene: TRBJ2-7
len: 15

CDR3nt: TGTGCCAGCAGCGTAGCGAGACAGGGCAGTCAGACCCAGTACTTC
CDR3aa: CASSVARQGSQTQYF
d_gene: TRBD1
v_gene: TRBV9
abundance: -
j_gene: TRBJ2-5
len: 15

CDR3nt: TGTGCCAGCAGCCCATCCCGTGACTGGCGGCACAATGAGCAGTTCTTC
CDR3aa: CASSPSRDWRHNEQFF
d_gene: -
v_gene: TRBV14
abundance: -
j_gene: TRBJ2-1
len: 16

CDR3nt: TGTGCCAGCAGCAGAAGCCGGGGCAACTACGAGCAGTACTTC
CDR3aa: CASSRSRGNYEQYF
d_gene: -
v_gene: TRBV9
abundance: -
j_gene: TRBJ2-7
len: 14

CDR3nt: TGCGCCAGCACCAAAGACATGCCCAATCAGCCCCAGCATTTT
CDR3aa: CASTKDMPNQPQHF
d_gene: -
v_gene: TRBV10-1
abundance: -
j_gene: TRBJ1-5
len: 14

CDR3nt: TGCGCCAGCAGCTGGACTAGCGGGGACACAGATACGCAGTATTTT
CDR3aa: CASSWTSGDTDTQYF
d_gene: TRBD2
v_gene: TRBV7-2
abundance: -
j_gene: TRBJ2-3
len: 15

CDR3nt: TGTGCCAGCAGCGCAGGACTCCAACAAATCTACGAGCAGTACTTC
CDR3aa: CASSAGLQQIYEQYF
d_gene: -
v_gene: TRBV9
abundance: -
j_gene: TRBJ2-7
len: 15

CDR3nt: TGCAGTGCTAGAGAGACAGGGTTGGGCGGGGAGCTGTTTTTT
CDR3aa: CSARETGLGGELFF
d_gene: TRBD1
v_gene: TRBV20-1
abundance: -
j_gene: TRBJ2-2
len: 14

CDR3nt: TGTGCCAGCAGTCGACGAGGAGGGATGACGGAGTCCGGGGCCAACGTCCTGACTTTC
CDR3aa: CASSRRGGMTESGANVLTF
d_gene: -
v_gene: TRBV6-1
abundance: many
j_gene: TRBJ2-6
len: 19

CDR3nt: TGTGCCAGCAGCTTGGTCCCTAGCGGGTTCGATAAGCAGTCCTTC
CDR3aa: CASSLVPSGFDKQSF
d_gene: TRBD2
v_gene: TRBV5-5
abundance: -
j_gene: TRBJ2-1
len: 15

CDR3nt: TGTGACTTAAGGGACAGGTCTGTCAATGAGCAGTTCTTC
CDR3aa: CDLRDRSVNEQFF
d_gene: TRBD1
v_gene: TRBV19
abundance: -
j_gene: TRBJ2-1
len: 13

CDR3nt: TGTGCCACCAGCAGAGCAGGCACAGATACGCAGTATTTT
CDR3aa: CATSRAGTDTQYF
d_gene: -
v_gene: TRBV15
abundance: -
j_gene: TRBJ2-3
len: 13

CDR3nt: TGTGCCACCAGTGAAACCATCGACGGGAGGCGGGACGAGCAGTACTTC
CDR3aa: CATSETIDGRRDEQYF
d_gene: TRBD2
v_gene: TRBV24-1
abundance: -
j_gene: TRBJ2-7
len: 16

CDR3nt: TGCGCCGGCAGTGAGTCCAGGGCCTCACCCCTCCACTTT
CDR3aa: CAGSESRASPLHF
d_gene: -
v_gene: TRBV10-2
abundance: -
j_gene: TRBJ1-6
len: 13

CDR3nt: TGTGCCAGCAGCTTAGCGGGCGGGAGGTCAGATACGCAGTATTTT
CDR3aa: CASSLAGGRSDTQYF
d_gene: TRBD2
v_gene: TRBV7-8
abundance: few
j_gene: TRBJ2-3
len: 15

CDR3nt: TGTGCCAGCAGGGCACCACAGGGGGCAGGCGGGGAGCTGTTTTTT
CDR3aa: CASRAPQGAGGELFF
d_gene: TRBD1
v_gene: TRBV2
abundance: -
j_gene: TRBJ2-2
len: 15

CDR3nt: TGTGCCAGCAGTGTATTACGGCACAATGAGCAGTTCTTC
CDR3aa: CASSVLRHNEQFF
d_gene: -
v_gene: TRBV7-9
abundance: -
j_gene: TRBJ2-1
len: 13

CDR3nt: TGTGCCGGCAGCTTGCTACAGGGGCCTAATGGAAAACTGTTTTTT
CDR3aa: CAGSLLQGPNGKLFF
d_gene: TRBD1
v_gene: TRBV7-6
abundance: -
j_gene: TRBJ1-4
len: 15

CDR3nt: TGTGCCAGCAGCTTAGGGACAGGCCTGACAGATACGCAGTATTTT
CDR3aa: CASSLGTGLTDTQYF
d_gene: TRBD1
v_gene: TRBV11-3
abundance: many
j_gene: TRBJ2-3
len: 15

CDR3nt: TGCGCCAGCATGGCAGGTTCTAGCACAGATACGCAGTATTTT
CDR3aa: CASMAGSSTDTQYF
d_gene: -
v_gene: TRBV5-1
abundance: many
j_gene: TRBJ2-3
len: 14

CDR3nt: TGTGCCAGCAGTGACCGGCCGGGAATGGACTATGGCTACACCTTC
CDR3aa: CASSDRPGMDYGYTF
d_gene: -
v_gene: TRBV2
abundance: -
j_gene: TRBJ1-2
len: 15

CDR3nt: TGCGCCAGCAGGGAAACGGGAGCAGCCCCCTACGAGCAGTACTTC
CDR3aa: CASRETGAAPYEQYF
d_gene: -
v_gene: TRBV10-2
abundance: -
j_gene: TRBJ2-7
len: 15

CDR3nt: TGTGCCAGCAAAACGGAAGCGGGAGGACTGAATGAGCAGTGTTTT
CDR3aa: CASKTEAGGLNEQCF
d_gene: TRBD2
v_gene: TRBV2
abundance: -
j_gene: TRBJ2-3
len: 15

CDR3nt: TGCGCCAGCAGCTTGGGGGGGAACTACGAGCAGTACTTC
CDR3aa: CASSLGGNYEQYF
d_gene: -
v_gene: TRBV5-1
abundance: once
j_gene: TRBJ2-7
len: 13

CDR3nt: TGTGCCAGCAGCATCTCTACAGGGCGGGTTACCGAAGCTTTCTTT
CDR3aa: CASSISTGRVTEAFF
d_gene: -
v_gene: TRBV7-6
abundance: -
j_gene: TRBJ1-1
len: 15

CDR3nt: TGTGCCACCAGCAGAGATAGGGGGGCCCAGAGCGAGCAGTACTTC
CDR3aa: CATSRDRGAQSEQYF
d_gene: -
v_gene: TRBV15
abundance: medium-sized
j_gene: TRBJ2-7
len: 15

CDR3nt: TGTGCCATCCCAGGGACTGGAAACACCATATATTTT
CDR3aa: CAIPGTGNTIYF
d_gene: -
v_gene: TRBV10-3
abundance: -
j_gene: TRBJ1-3
len: 12

CDR3nt: TGTGCCAGCACCTTTGCTTATATCGACTACGAGCAGTACTTC
CDR3aa: CASTFAYIDYEQYF
d_gene: -
v_gene: TRBV7-8
abundance: -
j_gene: TRBJ2-7
len: 14

CDR3nt: TGCAGCGTTGCTGTAGCGGGAGGATCTTCCGAGCAGTACTTC
CDR3aa: CSVAVAGGSSEQYF
d_gene: TRBD2
v_gene: TRBV29-1
abundance: -
j_gene: TRBJ2-7
len: 14

CDR3nt: TGCGCCAGCAGCTTGGATGGGGCGAACACTGAAGCTTTCTTT
CDR3aa: CASSLDGANTEAFF
d_gene: -
v_gene: TRBV5-1
abundance: many
j_gene: TRBJ1-1
len: 14

CDR3nt: TGTGCCAGCAATGACACCAGGGGGAGCACAGATACGCAGTATTTT
CDR3aa: CASNDTRGSTDTQYF
d_gene: TRBD1
v_gene: TRBV25-1
abundance: -
j_gene: TRBJ2-3
len: 15

CDR3nt: TGCAGCGTTGCCCCCCAACCCACAGATACGCAGTATTTT
CDR3aa: CSVAPQPTDTQYF
d_gene: -
v_gene: TRBV29-1
abundance: -
j_gene: TRBJ2-3
len: 13

CDR3nt: TGTGCCAGCTCACCGGGTTCTCTCGGGGGGACGGAGACCCAGTACTTC
CDR3aa: CASSPGSLGGTETQYF
d_gene: TRBD2
v_gene: TRBV18
abundance: -
j_gene: TRBJ2-5
len: 16

CDR3nt: TGTGCCAGCAGCTTCGGAGCGGGAGGGACTTTCACAGATACGCAGTATTTT
CDR3aa: CASSFGAGGTFTDTQYF
d_gene: TRBD2
v_gene: TRBV5-6
abundance: -
j_gene: TRBJ2-3
len: 17